This record looks at one T cell receptor beta chain sequence and its context. Antigen unknown. Germline trimming cut 5 bases from V and 1 base from J; bases unmatched to any gene: 6. Germline V gene data show CDR1 as SGHRS and CDR2 as YFSETQ. This CDR3 spans 15 amino acids. The study made its TCR cDNA through 5'RACE template switching. That step introduced a universal primer site along with UMIs. From the 5' RACE reads, TCRdb called clonotypes with MiXCR, one entry per CDR3 protein. Found here are approximately 350,000 distinct CDR3 sequences, roughly 12% of them singletons; the top ten hold roughly 18%. This specimen belongs to a study of T cells after yellow fever vaccination. Study-level findings and limits: Post-booster repertoires again held most primary-vaccination clones (around 95% CD4, 85% to 90% CD8). It was a weaker secondary response, yet one that peaked faster, at day 5 versus 15. CD4 and CD8 compartments shared a small share of clonotypes.

J is TRBJ2-3 and V is TRBV5-1, with 8 bases matching TRBD2. This TCR was sampled from a man between 18 and 35 years old who received the YFV17D yellow fever vaccine. The sequencing used PBMCs, collected on the day of the first yellow fever vaccination. This CDR3 is CASRMVGGGTDTQYF. The CDR3 nucleotides are TGCGCCAGCAGAATGGTCGGGGGGGGCACAGATACGCAGTATTTT. The full variable domain, rest sourced from reference TRBV5-1 and TRBJ2-3, is KAGVTQTPRYLIKTRGQQVTLSCSPISGHRSVSWYQQTPGQGLQFLFEYFSETQRNKGNFPGRFSGRQFSNSRSEMNVSTLELGDSALYLCASRMVGGGTDTQYFGPGTRLTVL.